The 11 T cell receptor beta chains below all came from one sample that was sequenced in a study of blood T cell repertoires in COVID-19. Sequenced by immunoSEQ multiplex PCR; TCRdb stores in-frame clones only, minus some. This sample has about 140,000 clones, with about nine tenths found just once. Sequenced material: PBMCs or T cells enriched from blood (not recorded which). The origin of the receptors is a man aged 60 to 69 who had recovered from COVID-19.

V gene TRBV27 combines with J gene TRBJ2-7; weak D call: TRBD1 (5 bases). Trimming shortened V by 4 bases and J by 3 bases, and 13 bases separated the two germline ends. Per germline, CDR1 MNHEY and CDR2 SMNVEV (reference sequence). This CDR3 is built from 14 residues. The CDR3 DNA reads TGTGCCAGCAGTTATAATCCAGGGTTCTACGAGCAGTACTTC. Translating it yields CASSYNPGFYEQYF.

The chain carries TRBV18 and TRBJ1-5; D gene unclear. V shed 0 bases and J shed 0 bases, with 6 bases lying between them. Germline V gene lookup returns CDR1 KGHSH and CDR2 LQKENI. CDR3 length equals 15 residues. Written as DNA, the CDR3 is TGTGCCAGCTCACCACCCGGGGATAGCAATCAGCCCCAGCATTTT. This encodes CASSPPGDSNQPQHF.

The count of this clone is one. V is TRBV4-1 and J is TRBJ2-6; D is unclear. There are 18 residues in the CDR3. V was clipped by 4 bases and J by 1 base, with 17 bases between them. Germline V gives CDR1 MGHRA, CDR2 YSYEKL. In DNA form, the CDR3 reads TGCGCCAGCAGCCCAATCTCCCTGGTCCTATCTGGGGCCAACGTCCTGACTTTC. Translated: CASSPISLVLSGANVLTF.

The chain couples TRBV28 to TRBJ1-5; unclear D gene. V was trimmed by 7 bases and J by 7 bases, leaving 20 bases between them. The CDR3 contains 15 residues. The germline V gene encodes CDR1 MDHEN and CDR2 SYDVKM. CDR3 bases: TGTGCCAGCACCACCGGAGGACCACAGCCGCAGCCCCAGCATTTT. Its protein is CASTTGGPQPQPQHF.

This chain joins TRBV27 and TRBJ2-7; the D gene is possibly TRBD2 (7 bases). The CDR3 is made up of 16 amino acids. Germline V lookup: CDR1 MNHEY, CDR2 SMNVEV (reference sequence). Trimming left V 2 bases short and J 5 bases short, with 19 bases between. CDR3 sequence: CASSLDPPWGGHEQYF. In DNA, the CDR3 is TGTGCCAGCAGTTTAGATCCCCCGTGGGGGGGCCACGAGCAGTACTTC.

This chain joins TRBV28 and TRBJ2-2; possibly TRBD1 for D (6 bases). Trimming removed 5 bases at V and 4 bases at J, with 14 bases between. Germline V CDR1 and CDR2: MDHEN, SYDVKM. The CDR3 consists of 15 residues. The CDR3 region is CASSLFRGSTGELFF. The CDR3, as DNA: TGTGCCAGCAGTCTATTCAGGGGAAGCACCGGGGAGCTGTTTTTT.

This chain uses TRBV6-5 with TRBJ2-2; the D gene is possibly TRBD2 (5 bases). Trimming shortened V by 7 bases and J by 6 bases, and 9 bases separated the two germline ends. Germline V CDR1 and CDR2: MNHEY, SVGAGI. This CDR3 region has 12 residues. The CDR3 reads CASTAAAGELFF. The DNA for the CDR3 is TGTGCCAGCACAGCGGCGGCCGGGGAGCTGTTTTTT.

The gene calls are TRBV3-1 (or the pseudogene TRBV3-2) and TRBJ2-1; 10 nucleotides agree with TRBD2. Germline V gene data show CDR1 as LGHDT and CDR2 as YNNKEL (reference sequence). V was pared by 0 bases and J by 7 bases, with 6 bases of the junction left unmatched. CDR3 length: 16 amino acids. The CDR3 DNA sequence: TGTGCCAGCAGCCAAGATCTGGGACTAGCGACGAATGAGCAGTTCTTC. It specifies CASSQDLGLATNEQFF.

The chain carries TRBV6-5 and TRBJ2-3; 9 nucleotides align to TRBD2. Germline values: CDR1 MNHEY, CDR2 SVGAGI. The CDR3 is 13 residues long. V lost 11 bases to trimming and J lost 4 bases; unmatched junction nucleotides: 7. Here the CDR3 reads CAVLTSGADTQYF. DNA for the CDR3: TGTGCCGTCCTGACTAGCGGCGCAGATACGCAGTATTTT.

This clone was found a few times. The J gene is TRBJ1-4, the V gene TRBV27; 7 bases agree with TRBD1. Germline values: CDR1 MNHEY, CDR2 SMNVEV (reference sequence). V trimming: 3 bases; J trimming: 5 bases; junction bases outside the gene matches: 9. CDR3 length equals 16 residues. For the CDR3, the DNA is TGTGCCAGCAGTTTGAGAGGGGGCCGGACCAATGAAAAACTGTTTTTT. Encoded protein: CASSLRGGRTNEKLFF.

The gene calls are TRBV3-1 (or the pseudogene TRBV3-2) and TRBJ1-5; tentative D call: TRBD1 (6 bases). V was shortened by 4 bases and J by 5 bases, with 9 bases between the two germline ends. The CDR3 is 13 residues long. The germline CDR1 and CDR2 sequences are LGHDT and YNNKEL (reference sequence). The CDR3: CASSRSGDQPQHF. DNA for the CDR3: TGTGCCAGCAGCCGCTCAGGGGATCAGCCCCAGCATTTT.